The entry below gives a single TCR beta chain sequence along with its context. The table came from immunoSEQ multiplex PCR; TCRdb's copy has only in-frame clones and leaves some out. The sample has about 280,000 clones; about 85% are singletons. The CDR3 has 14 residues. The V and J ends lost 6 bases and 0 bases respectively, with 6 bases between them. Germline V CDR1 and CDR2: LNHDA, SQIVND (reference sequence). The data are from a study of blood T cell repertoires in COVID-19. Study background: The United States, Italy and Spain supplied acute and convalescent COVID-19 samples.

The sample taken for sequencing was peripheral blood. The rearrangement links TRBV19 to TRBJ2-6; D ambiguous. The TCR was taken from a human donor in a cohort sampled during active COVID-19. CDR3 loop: CASSAGSGANVLTF. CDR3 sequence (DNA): TGTGCCAGTAGCGCAGGCTCTGGGGCCAACGTCCTGACTTTC.